A selection of T cell receptor beta chains follows, all from one sample in a study of T cells after posttransplantation cyclophosphamide. Profiled with immunoSEQ multiplex PCR; TCRdb holds only in-frame clones, not every one. The sample yields about 50,000 clones, roughly 92% seen once. Input material: PBMCs. The receptors stem from a woman in her 30s in good health and a related stem cell transplant donor. CDR3s include the opening cysteine and the closing phenylalanine or tryptophan. D genes are given only for firm matches. Clone size is not always given. Where it is, it says once, few, many or a class for expanded clones.

v_gene: TRBV27; j_gene: TRBJ1-5; d_gene: TRBD1; abundance: NA; CDR3nt: TGTGCCAGCAGTTCGTCAGGGGGATATCAGCCCCAGCATTTT; CDR3aa: CASSSSGGYQPQHF
v_gene: TRBV6-6; j_gene: TRBJ1-5; d_gene: NA; abundance: NA; CDR3nt: TGTGCCAGCATCGGTGTCAATCAGCCCCAGCATTTT; CDR3aa: CASIGVNQPQHF
v_gene: TRBV7-9; j_gene: TRBJ1-3; d_gene: NA; abundance: NA; CDR3nt: TGTGCCAGCAGCGAAAGGGGACAAAGCTCTGGAAACACCATATATTTT; CDR3aa: CASSERGQSSGNTIYF
v_gene: TRBV7-9; j_gene: TRBJ2-7; d_gene: NA; abundance: NA; CDR3nt: TGTGCCAGCAGATTAACAGGGGGGGTCGAGCAGTACTTC; CDR3aa: CASRLTGGVEQYF
v_gene: TRBV4-3; j_gene: TRBJ1-2; d_gene: TRBD1; abundance: NA; CDR3nt: TGCGCCAGCAGCCAAGACAACAGGGGTAACTATGGCTACACCTTC; CDR3aa: CASSQDNRGNYGYTF
v_gene: TRBV2; j_gene: TRBJ1-1; d_gene: TRBD1; abundance: NA; CDR3nt: TGTGCCAGCAGTGACGGGACAGGGGGCAGTGCTGAAGCTTTCTTT; CDR3aa: CASSDGTGGSAEAFF
v_gene: TRBV21-1; j_gene: TRBJ2-7; d_gene: NA; abundance: NA; CDR3nt: TGTGCCAGCAGCAAGAAGGAGAGCCGATACCTACGAGGGCAGTACTTC; CDR3aa: CASSKKESRYLRGQYF
v_gene: TRBV4-2; j_gene: TRBJ2-2; d_gene: TRBD2; abundance: NA; CDR3nt: TGTGCCAGCAGCCAAGTACGGGGGGGCCCCGGGGAGCTGTTTTTT; CDR3aa: CASSQVRGGPGELFF
v_gene: TRBV2; j_gene: TRBJ2-2; d_gene: NA; abundance: NA; CDR3nt: TGTGCCAGCAATCCACGGGCGAACACCGGGGAGCTGTTTTTT; CDR3aa: CASNPRANTGELFF
v_gene: TRBV6-6; j_gene: TRBJ2-5; d_gene: NA; abundance: few; CDR3nt: TGTGCCAGCAGCCTGGGACTCCCGTGGCAAGAGACCCAGTACTTC; CDR3aa: CASSLGLPWQETQYF
v_gene: TRBV2; j_gene: TRBJ2-1; d_gene: TRBD2; abundance: NA; CDR3nt: TGTGCCAGCAGTCCCGAGAGCGGGGGGCTCAATGAGCAGTTCTTC; CDR3aa: CASSPESGGLNEQFF
v_gene: TRBV5-1; j_gene: TRBJ2-7; d_gene: NA; abundance: NA; CDR3nt: TGCGCCAGCAGAACAGGGTCAGCCTACGAGCAGTACTTC; CDR3aa: CASRTGSAYEQYF
v_gene: TRBV5-4; j_gene: TRBJ1-1; d_gene: TRBD1; abundance: NA; CDR3nt: TGTGCCAGCAGCTTGGCGGCGACAGGGGGCACTGAAGCTTTCTTT; CDR3aa: CASSLAATGGTEAFF
v_gene: TRBV19; j_gene: TRBJ1-1; d_gene: NA; abundance: NA; CDR3nt: TGTGCCAGTAGTATTGGTGGGAGGCGAGCTTTCTTT; CDR3aa: CASSIGGRRAFF
v_gene: TRBV15; j_gene: TRBJ1-4; d_gene: NA; abundance: large; CDR3nt: TGTGCCACCAGCCCCCCCCGCAGGGGTGCTGAAAAACTGTTTTTT; CDR3aa: CATSPPRRGAEKLFF
v_gene: TRBV6-5; j_gene: TRBJ2-3; d_gene: TRBD2; abundance: NA; CDR3nt: TGTGCCAGCAGTTACTATAGCGGGGAGTCGAGAGATACGCAGTATTTT; CDR3aa: CASSYYSGESRDTQYF
v_gene: TRBV9; j_gene: TRBJ1-3; d_gene: NA; abundance: NA; CDR3nt: TGTGCCAGCAGCTCATCAGGGATTTGGACTGGAAACACCATATATTTT; CDR3aa: CASSSSGIWTGNTIYF
v_gene: TRBV7-9; j_gene: TRBJ1-1; d_gene: NA; abundance: once; CDR3nt: TGTGCCACCCCAGGCCCGAACACTGAAGCTTTCTTT; CDR3aa: CATPGPNTEAFF
v_gene: TRBV5-1; j_gene: TRBJ2-7; d_gene: TRBD1; abundance: NA; CDR3nt: TGCGCCAGCAGTTACGGGACAGGGAAACAGTACTTC; CDR3aa: CASSYGTGKQYF
v_gene: TRBV27; j_gene: TRBJ1-1; d_gene: NA; abundance: NA; CDR3nt: TGTGCCAGCAATCGGGGAACTGAAGCTTTCTTT; CDR3aa: CASNRGTEAFF
v_gene: TRBV10-1; j_gene: TRBJ1-3; d_gene: NA; abundance: NA; CDR3nt: TGCGCCAGCACCTCGGGTCAGAAGGGAAACACCATATATTTT; CDR3aa: CASTSGQKGNTIYF
v_gene: TRBV6-6; j_gene: TRBJ2-7; d_gene: TRBD2; abundance: NA; CDR3nt: TGTGCCAGCAAAGCCGGGGGGAGCTCCTACGAGCAGTACTTC; CDR3aa: CASKAGGSSYEQYF
v_gene: TRBV2; j_gene: TRBJ2-5; d_gene: TRBD1; abundance: NA; CDR3nt: TGTGCCATCCGGGACAGGGGATGGCAAGAGACCCAGTACTTC; CDR3aa: CAIRDRGWQETQYF
v_gene: TRBV4-1; j_gene: TRBJ1-1; d_gene: NA; abundance: NA; CDR3nt: TGCGCCAGCAGCCAAGCGGGGTCGATTGGAACTGAAGCTTTCTTT; CDR3aa: CASSQAGSIGTEAFF
v_gene: TRBV7-8; j_gene: TRBJ2-7; d_gene: NA; abundance: NA; CDR3nt: TGTGCCAGCAGCACCAGGACAGCCACCTACGAGCAGTACTTC; CDR3aa: CASSTRTATYEQYF
v_gene: TRBV5-6; j_gene: TRBJ1-1; d_gene: NA; abundance: NA; CDR3nt: TGTGCCAGCAGCTGGGGGCAGGGGCTCACTGAAGCTTTCTTT; CDR3aa: CASSWGQGLTEAFF
v_gene: TRBV21-1; j_gene: TRBJ2-3; d_gene: NA; abundance: once; CDR3nt: TGTGCCAGCAGCACTCCCCTTCAGACTAGCGGGGTCCCGAAGAGCACAGATACGCAGTATTTT; CDR3aa: CASSTPLQTSGVPKSTDTQYF
v_gene: TRBV28; j_gene: TRBJ1-1; d_gene: NA; abundance: once; CDR3nt: TGTGCCAGCAGTTTAAAAAGGGGATGGGTGGCTTTCTTT; CDR3aa: CASSLKRGWVAFF
v_gene: TRBV19; j_gene: TRBJ1-5; d_gene: NA; abundance: NA; CDR3nt: TGTGCCAGTAGTATGCGGGGGGGGAGCAATCAGCCCCAGCATTTT; CDR3aa: CASSMRGGSNQPQHF